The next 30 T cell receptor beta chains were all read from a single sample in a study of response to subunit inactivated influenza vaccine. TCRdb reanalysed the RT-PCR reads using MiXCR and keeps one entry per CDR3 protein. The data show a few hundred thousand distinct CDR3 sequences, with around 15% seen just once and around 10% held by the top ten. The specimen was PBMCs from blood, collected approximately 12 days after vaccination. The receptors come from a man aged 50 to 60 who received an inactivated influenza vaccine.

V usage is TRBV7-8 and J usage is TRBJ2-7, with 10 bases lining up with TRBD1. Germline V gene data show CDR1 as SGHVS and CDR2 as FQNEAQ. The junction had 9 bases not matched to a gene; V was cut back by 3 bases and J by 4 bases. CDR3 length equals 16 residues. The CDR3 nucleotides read TGTGCCAGCAGCTTGAGACGACAGGGGGCGGTTTACGAGCAGTACTTC. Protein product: CASSLRRQGAVYEQYF.

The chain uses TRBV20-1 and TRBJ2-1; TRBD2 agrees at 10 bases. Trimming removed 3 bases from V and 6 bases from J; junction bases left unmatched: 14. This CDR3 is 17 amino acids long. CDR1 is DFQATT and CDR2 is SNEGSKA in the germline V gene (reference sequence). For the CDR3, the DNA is TGCAGTGCTAGGTCTACTTCAGCGGGAGGGCCCCCCAATGAGCAGTTCTTC. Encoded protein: CSARSTSAGGPPNEQFF.

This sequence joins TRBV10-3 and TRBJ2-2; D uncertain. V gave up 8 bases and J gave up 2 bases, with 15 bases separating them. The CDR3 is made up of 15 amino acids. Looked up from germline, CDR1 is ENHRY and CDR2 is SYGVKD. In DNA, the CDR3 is TGTGCCATCGGTTCGGACCGGATAAACACCGGGGAGCTGTTTTTT. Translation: CAIGSDRINTGELFF.

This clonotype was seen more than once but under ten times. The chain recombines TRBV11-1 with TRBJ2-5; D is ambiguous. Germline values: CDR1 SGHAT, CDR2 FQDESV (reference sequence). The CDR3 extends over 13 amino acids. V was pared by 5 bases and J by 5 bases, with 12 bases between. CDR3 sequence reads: CASSTQVFETQYF. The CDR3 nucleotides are TGTGCCAGCAGCACCCAGGTTTTTGAGACCCAGTACTTC.

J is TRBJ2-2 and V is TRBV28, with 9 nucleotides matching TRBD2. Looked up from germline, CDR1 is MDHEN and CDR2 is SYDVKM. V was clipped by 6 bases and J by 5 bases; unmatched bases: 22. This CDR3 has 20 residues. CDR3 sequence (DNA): TGTGCCAGCAGCCAGGCAGCTTTCATAGGCGGGAGGGCCAGAACCGGGGAGCTGTTTTTT. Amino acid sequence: CASSQAAFIGGRARTGELFF. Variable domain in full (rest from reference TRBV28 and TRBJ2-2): DVKVTQSSRYLVKRTGEKVFLECVQDMDHENMFWYRQDPGLGLRLIYFSYDVKMKEKGDIPEGYSVSREKKERFSLILESASTNQTSMYLCASSQAAFIGGRARTGELFFGEGSRLTVL.

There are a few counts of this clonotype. CDR3: CASRLDRQYSGNTIYF. The DNA of the CDR3 is TGTGCCAGCAGGCTCGACAGGCAGTACTCTGGAAACACCATATATTTT. The rearrangement links TRBV2 to TRBJ1-3; possibly TRBD1 for D (6 bases). The germline V gene has CDR1 SNHLY and CDR2 FYNNEI. V was shortened by 6 bases and J by 0 bases, with 15 bases between the two germline ends. The CDR3 runs 16 residues.

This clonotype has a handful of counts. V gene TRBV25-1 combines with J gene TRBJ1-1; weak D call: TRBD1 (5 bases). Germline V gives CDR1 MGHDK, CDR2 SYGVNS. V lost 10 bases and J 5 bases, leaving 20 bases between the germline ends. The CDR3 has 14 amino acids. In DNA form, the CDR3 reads TGTGCCACAAGGGGTATGGGCGAGGGAACTGAAGCTTTCTTT. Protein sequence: CATRGMGEGTEAFF.

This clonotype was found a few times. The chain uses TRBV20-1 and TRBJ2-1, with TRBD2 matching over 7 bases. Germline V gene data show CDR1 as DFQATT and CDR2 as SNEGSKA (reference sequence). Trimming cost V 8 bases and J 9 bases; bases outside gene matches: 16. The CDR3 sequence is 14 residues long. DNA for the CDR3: TGCAGTCCCAGGAGCCCGGGGGGACGGGGTGAGCAGTTCTTC. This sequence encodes CSPRSPGGRGEQFF.

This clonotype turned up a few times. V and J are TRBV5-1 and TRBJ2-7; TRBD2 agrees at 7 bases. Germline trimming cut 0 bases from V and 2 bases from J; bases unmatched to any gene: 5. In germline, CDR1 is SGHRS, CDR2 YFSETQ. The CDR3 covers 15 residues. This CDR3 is CASSLAGGDAYEQYF. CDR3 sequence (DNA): TGCGCCAGCAGCTTGGCTGGGGGGGATGCCTACGAGCAGTACTTC.

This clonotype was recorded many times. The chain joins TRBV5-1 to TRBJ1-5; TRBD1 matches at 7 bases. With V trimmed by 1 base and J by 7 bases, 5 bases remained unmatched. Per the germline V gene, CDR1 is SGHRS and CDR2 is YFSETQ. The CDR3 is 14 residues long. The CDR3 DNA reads TGCGCCAGCAGCTTGACAGGGGTGGGCCAGCCCCAGCATTTT. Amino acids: CASSLTGVGQPQHF.

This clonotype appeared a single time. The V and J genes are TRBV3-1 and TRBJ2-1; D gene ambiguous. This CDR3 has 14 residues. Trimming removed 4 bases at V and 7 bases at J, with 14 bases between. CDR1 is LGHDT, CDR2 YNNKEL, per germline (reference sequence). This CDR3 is CASSLVDGKNEQFF. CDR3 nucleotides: TGTGCCAGCAGCCTAGTGGATGGAAAGAATGAGCAGTTCTTC.

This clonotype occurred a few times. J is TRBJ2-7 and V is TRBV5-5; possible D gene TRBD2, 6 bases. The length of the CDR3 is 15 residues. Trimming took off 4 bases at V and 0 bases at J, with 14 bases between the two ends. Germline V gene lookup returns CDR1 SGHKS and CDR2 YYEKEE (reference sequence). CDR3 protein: CASSPGDSNSYEQYF. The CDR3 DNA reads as TGTGCCAGCAGCCCCGGGGACTCCAACTCCTACGAGCAGTACTTC. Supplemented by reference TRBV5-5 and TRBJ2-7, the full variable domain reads DAGVTQSPTHLIKTRGQQVTLRCSPISGHKSVSWYQQVLGQGPQFIFQYYEKEERGRGNFPDRFSARQFPNYSSELNVNALLLGDSALYLCASSPGDSNSYEQYFGPGTRLTVT.

CDR3 in DNA: TGTGCCAGCAGCTTAGTGTTCGGGGACTCCTACGAGCAGTACTTC. It encodes CASSLVFGDSYEQYF. The chain uses TRBV7-2 and TRBJ2-7; weak D call: TRBD2 (5 bases). The CDR3 extends over 15 amino acids. V was clipped by 1 base and J by 0 bases, with 10 bases between them. CDR1 is SGHTA and CDR2 is FQGNSA in the germline V gene.

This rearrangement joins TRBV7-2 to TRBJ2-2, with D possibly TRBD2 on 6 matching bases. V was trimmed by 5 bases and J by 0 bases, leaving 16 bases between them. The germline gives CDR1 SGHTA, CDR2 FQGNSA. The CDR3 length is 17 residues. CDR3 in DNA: TGTGCCAGCAGCCCAGGCCGGACTAAGGCGAACACCGGGGAGCTGTTTTTT. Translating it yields CASSPGRTKANTGELFF.

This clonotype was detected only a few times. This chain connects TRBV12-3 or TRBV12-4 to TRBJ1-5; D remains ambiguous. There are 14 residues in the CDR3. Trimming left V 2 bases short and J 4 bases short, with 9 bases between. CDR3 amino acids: CASSLSPENQPQHF. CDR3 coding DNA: TGTGCCAGCAGTTTATCGCCAGAGAATCAGCCCCAGCATTTT.

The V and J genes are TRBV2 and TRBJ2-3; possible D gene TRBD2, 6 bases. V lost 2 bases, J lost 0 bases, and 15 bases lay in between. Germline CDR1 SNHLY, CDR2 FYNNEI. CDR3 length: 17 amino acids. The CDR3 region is CASSETGRELSTDTQYF. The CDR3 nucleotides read TGTGCCAGCAGTGAAACGGGACGGGAGCTTAGCACAGATACGCAGTATTTT.

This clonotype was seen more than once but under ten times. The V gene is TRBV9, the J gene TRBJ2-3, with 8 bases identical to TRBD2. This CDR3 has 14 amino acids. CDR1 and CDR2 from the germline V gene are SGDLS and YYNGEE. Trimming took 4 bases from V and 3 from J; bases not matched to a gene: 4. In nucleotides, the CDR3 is TGTGCCAGCAGCCGGACTAGCTTAACAGATACGCAGTATTTT. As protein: CASSRTSLTDTQYF.

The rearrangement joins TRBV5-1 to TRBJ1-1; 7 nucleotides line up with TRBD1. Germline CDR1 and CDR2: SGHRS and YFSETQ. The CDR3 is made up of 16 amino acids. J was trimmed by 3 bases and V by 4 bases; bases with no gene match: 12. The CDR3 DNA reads TGCGCCAGCAGCCCGGCGCCACAGACAGGGTACACTGAAGCTTTCTTT. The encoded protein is CASSPAPQTGYTEAFF.

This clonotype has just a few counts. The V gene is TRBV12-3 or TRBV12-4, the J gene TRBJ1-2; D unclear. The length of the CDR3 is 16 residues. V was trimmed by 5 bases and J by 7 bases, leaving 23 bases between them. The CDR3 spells CASSHHPLRTEFGYTF. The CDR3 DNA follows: TGTGCCAGCAGTCACCATCCGCTAAGGACCGAATTTGGCTACACCTTC.

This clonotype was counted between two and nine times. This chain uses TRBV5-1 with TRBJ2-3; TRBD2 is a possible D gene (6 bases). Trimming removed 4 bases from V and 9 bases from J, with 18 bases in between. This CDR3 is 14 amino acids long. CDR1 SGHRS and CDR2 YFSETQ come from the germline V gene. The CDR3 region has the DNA TGCGCCAGCAGCCCCGAAGGCGTCGCGGGGACGCAGTATTTT. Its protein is CASSPEGVAGTQYF.

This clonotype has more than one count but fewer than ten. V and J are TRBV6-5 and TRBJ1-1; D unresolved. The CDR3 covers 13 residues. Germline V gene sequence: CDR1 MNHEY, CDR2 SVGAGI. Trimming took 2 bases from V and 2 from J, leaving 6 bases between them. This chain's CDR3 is CASSYEANTEAFF. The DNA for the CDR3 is TGTGCCAGCAGTTACGAGGCCAACACTGAAGCTTTCTTT.

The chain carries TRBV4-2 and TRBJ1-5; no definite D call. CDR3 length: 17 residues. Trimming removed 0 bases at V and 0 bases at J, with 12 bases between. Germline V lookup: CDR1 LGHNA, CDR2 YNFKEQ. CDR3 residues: CASSQDPSGFSNQPQHF. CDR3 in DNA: TGTGCCAGCAGCCAAGATCCGTCAGGTTTTAGCAATCAGCCCCAGCATTTT.

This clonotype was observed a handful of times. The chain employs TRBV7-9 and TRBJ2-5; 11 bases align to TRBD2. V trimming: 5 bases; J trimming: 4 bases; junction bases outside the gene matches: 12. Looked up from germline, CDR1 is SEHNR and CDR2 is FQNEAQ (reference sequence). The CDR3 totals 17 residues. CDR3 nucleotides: TGTGCCAGCAGCGGCATCTCTAGACTAGCGGGGCCAGAGACCCAGTACTTC. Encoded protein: CASSGISRLAGPETQYF.

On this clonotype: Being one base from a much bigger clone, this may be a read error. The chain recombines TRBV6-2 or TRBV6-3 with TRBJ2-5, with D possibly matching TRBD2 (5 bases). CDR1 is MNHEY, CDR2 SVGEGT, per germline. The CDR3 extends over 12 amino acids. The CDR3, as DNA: TGTGCCGGCAGTTACGGGAAAGAGACCCAGTACTTC. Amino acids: CAGSYGKETQYF.

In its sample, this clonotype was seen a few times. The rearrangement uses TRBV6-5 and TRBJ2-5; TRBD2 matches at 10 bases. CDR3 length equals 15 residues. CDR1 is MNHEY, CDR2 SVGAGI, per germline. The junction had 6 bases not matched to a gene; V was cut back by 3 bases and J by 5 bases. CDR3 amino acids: CASSYTSGAWETQYF. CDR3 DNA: TGTGCCAGCAGTTATACTAGCGGGGCCTGGGAGACCCAGTACTTC.

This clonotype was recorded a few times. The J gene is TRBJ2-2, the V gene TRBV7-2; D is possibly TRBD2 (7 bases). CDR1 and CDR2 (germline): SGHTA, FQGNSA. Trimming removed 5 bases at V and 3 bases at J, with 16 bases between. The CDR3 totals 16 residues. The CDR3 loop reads CASSPGAGVHTGELFF. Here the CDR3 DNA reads TGTGCCAGCAGCCCAGGGGCGGGAGTTCACACCGGGGAGCTGTTTTTT.

The CDR3 nucleotides read TGTGCCTGGAGCATCGGTGGCAATCAGCCCCAGCATTTT. This codes for CAWSIGGNQPQHF. V and J are TRBV30 and TRBJ1-5; no definite D call. Trimming took 3 bases from V and 2 from J, leaving 8 bases between them. Germline CDR1 is GTSNPN and CDR2 is SVGIG (reference sequence). CDR3 size: 13 residues.

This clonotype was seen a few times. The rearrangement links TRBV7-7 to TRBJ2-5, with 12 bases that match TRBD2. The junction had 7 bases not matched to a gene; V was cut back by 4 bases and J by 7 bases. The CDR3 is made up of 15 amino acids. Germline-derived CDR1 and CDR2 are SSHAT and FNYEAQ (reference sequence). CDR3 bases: TGTGCCAGCAGCTCGGGACTAGCGGGCCCGGGGACCCAGTACTTC. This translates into CASSSGLAGPGTQYF.

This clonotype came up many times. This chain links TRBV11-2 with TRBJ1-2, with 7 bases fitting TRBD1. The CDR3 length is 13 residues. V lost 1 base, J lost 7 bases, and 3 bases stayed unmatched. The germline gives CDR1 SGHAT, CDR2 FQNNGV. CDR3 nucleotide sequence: TGTGCCAGCAGCTTAGGACAGGGCGGTGGCTACACCTTC. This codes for CASSLGQGGGYTF. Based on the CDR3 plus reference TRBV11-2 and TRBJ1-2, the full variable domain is EAGVAQSPRYKIIEKRQSVAFWCNPISGHATLYWYQQILGQGPKLLIQFQNNGVVDDSQLPKDRFSAERLKGVDSTLKIQPAKLEDSAVYLCASSLGQGGGYTFGSGTRLTVV.

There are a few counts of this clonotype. For the CDR3, the DNA is TGCAGTGCTAGACAGGATGAGGGGGCGACCCTCAATCAGCCCCAGCATTTT. This codes for CSARQDEGATLNQPQHF. V gene TRBV20-1 combines with J gene TRBJ1-5; 7 positions agree with TRBD1. The CDR3 consists of 17 residues. Germline V gene data show CDR1 as DFQATT and CDR2 as SNEGSKA (reference sequence). The V segment lost 2 bases and the J segment 3 bases; nucleotides outside the gene matches: 13.